A single sample is the source of the 26 T cell receptor beta chains below, sequenced in a study of CD8+ T cells in alopecia areata. Sequencing used cDNA as its template, made by extracting RNA and reverse transcribing it. The repertoire was sequenced with immunoSEQ multiplex PCR; TCRdb's copy has only in-frame clones and lacks some. The data hold approximately 180,000 clones, with 50% to 65% observed a single time. The treatment here: oral pan-JAK inhibitor, 5-10 mg twice daily. The input for sequencing was CD8+ T cells sorted from blood, taken at week 24, from a patient treated with tofacitinib. The source is a human donor with alopecia areata.

The CDR3 DNA reads TGTGCCACCAGCGACGGCGACAATTACGAGCAGTACTTC. Encoded protein: CATSDGDNYEQYF. V and J are TRBV15 and TRBJ2-7, with D hard to call. This CDR3 has 13 residues. Germline loops: CDR1 LNHNV, CDR2 YYDKDF (reference sequence). Trimming took 5 bases from V and 4 from J, leaving 12 bases between them.

This clone occurred a few times. The rearrangement links TRBV4-3 to TRBJ2-7, with a tentative D call TRBD1 (6 bases). Germline values: CDR1 LGHNA, CDR2 YSLEER. V was shortened by 4 bases and J by 6 bases, with 16 bases between the two germline ends. This CDR3 has 14 amino acids. In nucleotides, the CDR3 is TGCGCCAGCAGCCTCGCGACAGGTCGGGGCGAGCAGTACTTC. This codes for CASSLATGRGEQYF.

This clone has a handful of counts. The chain carries TRBV29-1 and TRBJ1-2; 9 bases are a match to TRBD1. V gave up 1 base and J gave up 2 bases; unmatched junction bases: 5. The CDR3 runs 15 residues. Germline-derived CDR1 and CDR2 are SQVTM and ANQGSEA. The CDR3 nucleotides are TGCAGCGTTGAAGGTCGACAGGGGGTGAACTATGGCTACACCTTC. This codes for CSVEGRQGVNYGYTF.

V and J are TRBV25-1 and TRBJ1-3; D is undetermined. Trimming took 8 bases from V and 0 from J, leaving 17 bases between them. Germline assignment: CDR1 MGHDK and CDR2 SYGVNS. The CDR3 contains 16 residues. The CDR3 DNA sequence: TGTGCCAGCTCTACGGCGGTCTTCAGCTCTGGAAACACCATATATTTT. It encodes CASSTAVFSSGNTIYF.

The rearrangement joins TRBV30 to TRBJ1-1; maybe TRBD1 (5 bases). Per germline, CDR1 GTSNPN and CDR2 SVGIG (reference sequence). The V and J ends lost 3 bases and 8 bases respectively, with 13 bases between them. CDR3 size: 12 residues. CDR3 sequence reads: CAWRGMTVEAFF. In DNA, the CDR3 is TGTGCCTGGAGGGGGATGACAGTCGAAGCTTTCTTT.

The genes are TRBV5-4 and TRBJ2-1; 11 nucleotides agree with TRBD2. Germline values: CDR1 SGHNT, CDR2 YYREEE (reference sequence). CDR3 length: 14 amino acids. V lost 5 bases to trimming and J lost 9 bases; unmatched junction nucleotides: 7. The DNA for the CDR3 is TGTGCCAGCAGGGTAGCGGGGGGGGTAGGTGAGCAGTTCTTC. Translation: CASRVAGGVGEQFF.

V and J are TRBV7-8 and TRBJ2-6; TRBD1 matches 7 bases. The CDR3 totals 18 residues. CDR1 and CDR2 (germline): SGHVS, FQNEAQ. V trimming: 4 bases; J trimming: 0 bases; junction bases outside the gene matches: 9. CDR3 in DNA: TGTGCCAGCAGCTCCTCGGGACAGTTACCCTCTGGGGCCAACGTCCTGACTTTC. Residues: CASSSSGQLPSGANVLTF.

This clone has only a few counts. The rearrangement uses TRBV4-3 and TRBJ2-7, with a weak D call TRBD1 (5 bases). Trimming took off 0 bases at V and 2 bases at J, with 14 bases between the two ends. The CDR3 has 16 residues. Germline CDR1 LGHNA, CDR2 YSLEER. The CDR3 loop reads CASSQDWQGITYEQYF. CDR3 in DNA: TGCGCCAGCAGCCAAGATTGGCAGGGTATAACCTACGAGCAGTACTTC.

The chain links TRBV9 to TRBJ2-5; TRBD1 might be the D (6 bases). This CDR3 spans 15 amino acids. Germline V gives CDR1 SGDLS, CDR2 YYNGEE. V was shortened by 4 bases and J by 5 bases, with 18 bases between the two germline ends. The DNA for the CDR3 is TGTGCCAGCAGCCCAGGAGGAGGTAGGGGGGAGACCCAGTACTTC. Translation: CASSPGGGRGETQYF.

This clone has only a few counts. V gene TRBV21-1 combines with J gene TRBJ2-7; the table's D gene call, TRBD2, was not cross checked with the DNA. TRBV21-1 is a pseudogene. The CDR3 spans 14 residues. The CDR3 loop is CASSKARAAYEQYF. The CDR3 DNA sequence: TGTGCCAGCAGCAAAGCGCGGGCGGCCTACGAGCAGTACTTC.

The chain carries TRBV9 and TRBJ2-1, with D possibly matching TRBD1 (5 bases). The CDR3 sequence is 14 residues long. From germline, CDR1 is SGDLS and CDR2 YYNGEE. V lost 4 bases to trimming and J lost 5 bases, with 13 bases between them. This chain's CDR3 is CASSPWGRNNEQFF. In DNA form, the CDR3 reads TGTGCCAGCAGCCCGTGGGGCAGAAACAATGAGCAGTTCTTC.

The chain carries TRBV29-1 and TRBJ2-7; D remains ambiguous. This CDR3 region has 10 residues. Germline V gene sequence: CDR1 SQVTM, CDR2 ANQGSEA. V gave up 7 bases and J gave up 2 bases, with 6 bases separating them. The CDR3 is CSAQPYEQYF. DNA for the CDR3: TGCAGCGCCCAACCCTACGAGCAGTACTTC.

This sequence joins TRBV25-1 and TRBJ2-6; D gene uncertain. The V end was cut by 5 bases, the J end by 3 bases, with 2 bases between. The CDR3 is made up of 12 amino acids. CDR1 is MGHDK, CDR2 SYGVNS, per germline. The CDR3 loop reads CASSLGANVLTF. Written as DNA, the CDR3 is TGTGCCAGCAGTCTTGGGGCCAACGTCCTGACTTTC.

V gene TRBV12-5 combines with J gene TRBJ1-1; no clear D. Trimming removed 7 bases at V and 8 bases at J, with 14 bases between. The germline V gene encodes CDR1 LGHNT and CDR2 FRNRAP. There are 12 residues in the CDR3. The CDR3 loop is CASASGGREAFF. In DNA, the CDR3 is TGTGCTAGTGCCTCGGGAGGGCGGGAAGCTTTCTTT.

This chain connects TRBV4-3 to TRBJ2-3, with 8 nucleotides matching TRBD1. V trimming: 1 base; J trimming: 4 bases; junction bases outside the gene matches: 4. The CDR3 extends over 15 amino acids. The V gene's germline CDR1 is LGHNA and CDR2 YSLEER. CDR3: CASSQVSGGADTQYF. CDR3 in DNA: TGCGCCAGCAGCCAAGTATCAGGGGGCGCAGATACGCAGTATTTT.

J is TRBJ2-5 and V is TRBV4-1; 11 bases align to TRBD2. J was trimmed by 2 bases and V by 4 bases; bases with no gene match: 6. Germline V gene data show CDR1 as MGHRA and CDR2 as YSYEKL. The CDR3 spans 16 residues. CDR3 protein: CASSLMGLAEQETQYF. DNA of the CDR3: TGCGCCAGCAGCCTAATGGGACTAGCGGAACAAGAGACCCAGTACTTC.

This clone has only a few counts. This chain connects TRBV9 to TRBJ2-5; TRBD1 matches 7 bases. The CDR3 has 15 amino acids. Per the germline V gene, CDR1 is SGDLS and CDR2 is YYNGEE. J was trimmed by 5 bases and V by 4 bases; bases with no gene match: 11. CDR3 in amino acids: CASSLGDSGIETQYF. For the CDR3, the DNA is TGTGCCAGCAGCCTAGGGGACAGCGGAATTGAGACCCAGTACTTC.

This clone was observed once. V and J are TRBV4-3 and TRBJ2-1; D unclear. Trimming shortened V by 1 base and J by 7 bases, and 8 bases separated the two germline ends. This CDR3 spans 13 amino acids. Germline-derived CDR1 and CDR2 are LGHNA and YSLEER. As DNA, the CDR3 is TGCGCCAGCAGCCAAGCCCCGGGTAATGAGCAGTTCTTC. It codes for CASSQAPGNEQFF.

The J gene is TRBJ2-5, the V gene TRBV11-2, with D perhaps TRBD2 (6 bases). Deletions cut 5 bases from V and 1 base from J, with 14 bases between. The CDR3 contains 15 residues. CDR1 SGHAT and CDR2 FQNNGV come from the germline V gene. For the CDR3, the DNA is TGTGCCAGCAGCCGAAGCGGGTCTTTCCAAGAGACCCAGTACTTC. This sequence encodes CASSRSGSFQETQYF.

In DNA, the CDR3 is TGTGCCAGCAGTCTACCAGGGACAGGGGACAGAGATACGCAGTATTTT. It translates to CASSLPGTGDRDTQYF. The rearrangement links TRBV27 to TRBJ2-3; the match to TRBD1 covers 10 bases. Per germline, CDR1 MNHEY and CDR2 SMNVEV (reference sequence). This CDR3 has 16 residues. The V segment lost 5 bases and the J segment 5 bases; nucleotides outside the gene matches: 10.

The genes are TRBV7-2 and TRBJ2-1; D unclear. The V gene lost 2 bases and the J gene lost 5 bases, with 7 bases spanning the gap. Germline V gene sequence: CDR1 SGHTA, CDR2 FQGNSA. The CDR3 has 13 amino acids. CDR3 sequence reads: CASSLSIDNEQFF. The DNA of the CDR3 is TGTGCCAGCAGCTTAAGTATTGACAATGAGCAGTTCTTC. The whole variable domain, remainder taken from reference TRBV7-2 and TRBJ2-1, is GAGVSQSPSNKVTEKGKDVELRCDPISGHTALYWYRQSLGQGLEFLIYFQGNSAPDKSGLPSDRFSAERTGGSVSTLTIQRTQQEDSAVYLCASSLSIDNEQFFGPGTRLTVL.

A few counts support this clone. The chain links TRBV12-5 to TRBJ2-2; 10 bases align to TRBD1. The CDR3 contains 16 residues. With 6 bases clipped from V and 4 bases from J, the junction kept 8 bases outside the gene matches. Per germline, CDR1 LGHNT and CDR2 FRNRAP. The CDR3 nucleotides are TGTGCTAGTGGCTTACCGGGGACAGGGGTCACCGGGGAGCTGTTTTTT. Translation gives CASGLPGTGVTGELFF.

This chain uses TRBV7-9 with TRBJ1-1, with 7 positions matching TRBD1. The CDR3 runs 14 residues. The germline CDR1 and CDR2 sequences are SEHNR and FQNEAQ (reference sequence). Trimming at V came to 4 bases and at J to 5 bases, leaving 7 bases not matched to a gene. The CDR3 nucleotides are TGTGCCAGCAGCTCCAGGGGGGGGAGGACTGAAGCTTTCTTT. Protein sequence: CASSSRGGRTEAFF.

The genes are TRBV5-6 and TRBJ2-7; 9 nucleotides align to TRBD1. This CDR3 comprises 15 residues. Germline CDR1 is SGHDT and CDR2 is YYEEEE. J lost 1 base, V lost 4 bases, and 6 bases had no gene match. CDR3 loop: CASSPGTGPSYEQYF. The CDR3 DNA sequence: TGTGCCAGCAGCCCCGGGACAGGGCCTTCCTACGAGCAGTACTTC.

This clone was counted between two and nine times. The chain combines TRBV29-1 with TRBJ2-7, with TRBD2 identical over 7 bases. The CDR3 length is 13 residues. CDR1 is SQVTM and CDR2 is ANQGSEA in the germline V gene. V was pared by 7 bases and J by 1 base, with 7 bases of the junction left unmatched. CDR3: CSASGGESYEQYF. For the CDR3, the DNA is TGCAGCGCCTCGGGGGGTGAGTCCTACGAGCAGTACTTC.

The table lists this clone with a few counts. This chain uses TRBV5-1 with TRBJ2-7, with D possibly matching TRBD1 (6 bases). The CDR3 extends over 11 amino acids. In germline, CDR1 is SGHRS, CDR2 YFSETQ. Trimming took off 2 bases at V and 6 bases at J, with 6 bases between the two ends. CDR3 loop: CASSLGGEQYF. As DNA, the CDR3 is TGCGCCAGCAGCTTAGGGGGCGAGCAGTACTTC.